Listed below are T cell receptor beta chains from one sample, sequenced in a study of regulatory T cells in long-lasting Graves disease. MiXCR, run by TCRdb on the multiplex PCR reads, gives a single entry per CDR3 protein. Here the sample spans a few hundred thousand distinct CDR3 sequences, 10% to 15% being singletons. This same sample was also taken into another study, of T cells in Graves' hyperthyroidism and ophthalmopathy.

The input for sequencing was peripheral blood mononuclear cells (PBMCs), taken at new diagnosis, from a patient treated with antithyroid drugs. These receptors originate from a woman aged 18-35 years with Graves disease. CDR3s include the opening cysteine and the closing phenylalanine or tryptophan. Each record gives: D gene, J gene, clone size, V gene, CDR3 DNA, CDR3 protein. The D gene is left open where the match is weak. Some rows have no size entry. The others give once, few or many, or a class for an expanded clone.

d_call: NA
j_call: TRBJ2-1
clone_size: many
v_call: TRBV6-2/TRBV6-3
cdr3_nt: TGTGCCAGCAGTTACACCCGGGGTAATCCCTCCTACAATGAGCAGTTCTTC
cdr3_aa: CASSYTRGNPSYNEQFF

d_call: TRBD1
j_call: TRBJ1-4
clone_size: many
v_call: TRBV7-8
cdr3_nt: TGTGCCAGCAGCTCCTTAAGACAGGGAGATAGAGAAAAACTGTTTTTT
cdr3_aa: CASSSLRQGDREKLFF

d_call: TRBD1
j_call: TRBJ2-1
clone_size: many
v_call: TRBV5-1
cdr3_nt: TGCGCCAGCAGCTTGCCTCGGGACAGGTTCAACGAGCAGTTCTTC
cdr3_aa: CASSLPRDRFNEQFF

d_call: NA
j_call: TRBJ2-5
clone_size: many
v_call: TRBV18
cdr3_nt: TGTGCCAGCCAGAGCCAAGAGACCCAGTACTTC
cdr3_aa: CASQSQETQYF

d_call: NA
j_call: TRBJ2-7
clone_size: many
v_call: TRBV20-1
cdr3_nt: TGCAGTGCCTTTACTAGCCACGAGCAGTACTTC
cdr3_aa: CSAFTSHEQYF

d_call: TRBD2
j_call: TRBJ2-5
clone_size: once
v_call: TRBV2
cdr3_nt: TGTGCCAGCAGGGATAGCGGGGGCTACGAAGAGACCCAGTACTTC
cdr3_aa: CASRDSGGYEETQYF

d_call: NA
j_call: TRBJ2-1
clone_size: NA
v_call: TRBV30
cdr3_nt: TGTGCCTGGAGTGTTAGTGACTACAATGAGCAGTTCTTC
cdr3_aa: CAWSVSDYNEQFF

d_call: NA
j_call: TRBJ1-5
clone_size: NA
v_call: TRBV7-9
cdr3_nt: TGTGCCAGCAGCTTAGAGTTCAACTCCCCGGGTGGCAATCAGCCCCAGCATTTT
cdr3_aa: CASSLEFNSPGGNQPQHF

d_call: TRBD1
j_call: TRBJ1-5
clone_size: few
v_call: TRBV9
cdr3_nt: TGTGCCAGCAGCGGACAGGGGGCCCCGGGTCAGCCCCAGCATTTT
cdr3_aa: CASSGQGAPGQPQHF

d_call: NA
j_call: TRBJ2-7
clone_size: many
v_call: TRBV11-1
cdr3_nt: TGTGCCAGCAGTTCCTCCGGGACCCCGAGAGGCTACGAGCAGTACTTC
cdr3_aa: CASSSSGTPRGYEQYF

d_call: NA
j_call: TRBJ1-2
clone_size: NA
v_call: TRBV5-8
cdr3_nt: TGTGCCAGCAGCTTCCGGACAGTCCTCGAAAACTATGGCTACACCTTC
cdr3_aa: CASSFRTVLENYGYTF

d_call: TRBD2
j_call: TRBJ2-1
clone_size: NA
v_call: TRBV7-9
cdr3_nt: TGTGCCAGCAGCTTCCCGACTAGCGGGAGTCTCTATGAGCAGTTCTTC
cdr3_aa: CASSFPTSGSLYEQFF

d_call: TRBD1
j_call: TRBJ1-2
clone_size: once
v_call: TRBV10-3
cdr3_nt: TGTGCCATCAGTGGAGATGACAGGGCTGGCTACACCTTC
cdr3_aa: CAISGDDRAGYTF

d_call: NA
j_call: TRBJ2-1
clone_size: many
v_call: TRBV6-1
cdr3_nt: TGTGCCAGCAACGGAGTACGGGTTTACAATGAGCAGTTCTTC
cdr3_aa: CASNGVRVYNEQFF

d_call: NA
j_call: TRBJ1-5
clone_size: NA
v_call: TRBV6-4
cdr3_nt: TGTGCCAGCAGTGGCGGGGGGCGCCGAGGCGTCCGGGGCAACAATCAGCCCCAGCATTTT
cdr3_aa: CASSGGGRRGVRGNNQPQHF

d_call: NA
j_call: TRBJ2-2
clone_size: NA
v_call: TRBV14
cdr3_nt: TGTGCCAGCAGCCAAGATTGGGGAACACCGAACACCGGGGAGCTGTTTTTT
cdr3_aa: CASSQDWGTPNTGELFF

d_call: NA
j_call: TRBJ2-4
clone_size: NA
v_call: TRBV13
cdr3_nt: TGTGCCAGCAGCTTAGGCCCAACGGAAAGTTACAAAAACATTCAGTACTTC
cdr3_aa: CASSLGPTESYKNIQYF

d_call: TRBD1
j_call: TRBJ1-4
clone_size: NA
v_call: TRBV9
cdr3_nt: TGTGCCAGCAGCCTCAAAGGGGGCAGAAGTGAAAAACTGTTTTTT
cdr3_aa: CASSLKGGRSEKLFF